A single sample is the source of the 22 T cell receptor beta chains below, sequenced in a study of T cell changes during pregnancy in multiple sclerosis. The protocol was immunoSEQ multiplex PCR, while the TCRdb copy is restricted to in-frame clones and leaves out a portion. Of some 68,000 clones in the sample, roughly nine tenths were seen once. The sequencing used peripheral blood, collected in the second trimester of pregnancy. These receptors were taken from a female donor with multiple sclerosis, enrolled in a pregnancy study.

This clone was picked up a small number of times. V is TRBV27 and J is TRBJ2-1, with 10 bases lining up with TRBD2. The CDR3 totals 15 residues. Germline V gives CDR1 MNHEY, CDR2 SMNVEV (reference sequence). Trimming took 1 base from V and 6 from J; bases not matched to a gene: 3. Written as DNA, the CDR3 is TGTGCCAGCAGTTTATATGGACTAGCGGCCAATGAGCAGTTCTTC. This gives the protein CASSLYGLAANEQFF.

The V call is TRBV7-9, the J call TRBJ2-4, with 11 bases that match TRBD2. Germline values: CDR1 SEHNR, CDR2 FQNEAQ (reference sequence). The V segment lost 6 bases and the J segment 1 base; nucleotides outside the gene matches: 11. The CDR3 has 18 residues. CDR3 nucleotide sequence: TGTGCCAGCAGGCCGGGACTAGCGGTGAGAGGGGCCAAAAACATTCAGTACTTC. It encodes CASRPGLAVRGAKNIQYF.

The gene calls are TRBV5-1 and TRBJ1-2; 8 positions match TRBD1. J was trimmed by 2 bases and V by 6 bases; bases with no gene match: 15. This CDR3 has 17 amino acids. In germline, CDR1 is SGHRS, CDR2 YFSETQ. For the CDR3, the DNA is TGCGCCAGCACCAATGGACAGGGACCCGGGTTGAACTATGGCTACACCTTC. Amino acid sequence: CASTNGQGPGLNYGYTF. The variable domain in full, with the rest retrieved from reference TRBV5-1 and TRBJ1-2, is KAGVTQTPRYLIKTRGQQVTLSCSPISGHRSVSWYQQTPGQGLQFLFEYFSETQRNKGNFPGRFSGRQFSNSRSEMNVSTLELGDSALYLCASTNGQGPGLNYGYTFGSGTRLTVV.

This clone was seen a single time. The rearrangement uses TRBV11-2 and TRBJ2-3; D is perhaps TRBD1 (5 bases). The CDR3 has 14 residues. CDR1 and CDR2 (germline): SGHAT, FQNNGV. Trimming pared 5 bases from V and 3 bases from J, leaving 12 bases between. CDR3 DNA: TGTGCCAGCAGCCCAGTTCGACAGACAGATACGCAGTATTTT. Translated: CASSPVRQTDTQYF.

The chain uses TRBV7-3 and TRBJ2-3; weak D call: TRBD1 (7 bases). From germline, CDR1 is SGHTA and CDR2 FQGTGA. The length of the CDR3 is 15 residues. The V end lost 5 bases, the J end lost 0 bases, and 12 bases lay between the germline ends. CDR3 in DNA: TGTGCCAGCAGCGTACAGGGGACTAGCACAGATACGCAGTATTTT. This encodes CASSVQGTSTDTQYF.

V gene TRBV6-5 combines with J gene TRBJ1-2; D gene uncertain. Trimming shortened V by 2 bases and J by 6 bases, and 19 bases separated the two germline ends. The CDR3 extends over 16 amino acids. Germline lookup yields CDR1 MNHEY and CDR2 SVGAGI. CDR3 protein: CASSYNKFKGADGYTF. The DNA for the CDR3 is TGTGCCAGCAGTTACAATAAATTCAAGGGAGCAGATGGCTACACCTTC.

The chain recombines TRBV11-2 with TRBJ2-7, with 12 bases matching TRBD2. With 5 bases clipped from V and 4 bases from J, the junction kept 15 bases outside the gene matches. Per the germline V gene, CDR1 is SGHAT and CDR2 is FQNNGV. The CDR3 is 18 amino acids. The CDR3 here is CASSPIQRTSGRRYEQYF. CDR3 DNA: TGTGCCAGCAGCCCAATACAACGAACTAGCGGGAGGCGGTACGAGCAGTACTTC.

The chain joins TRBV6-5 to TRBJ2-7, with D possibly TRBD2 on 6 matching bases. The CDR3 has 12 residues. The V gene's germline CDR1 is MNHEY and CDR2 SVGAGI. Trimming removed 8 bases from V and 2 bases from J, with 10 bases in between. The CDR3 spells CASESGAYEQYF. The CDR3 region has the DNA TGTGCCAGCGAGTCGGGGGCCTACGAGCAGTACTTC.

The chain uses TRBV13 and TRBJ1-1; 7 positions agree with TRBD1. The CDR3 is 12 amino acids. The germline V gene encodes CDR1 PRHDT and CDR2 FYEKMQ (reference sequence). The J segment lost 8 bases and the V segment lost 4 bases, leaving 4 bases of the junction unmatched. The CDR3 spells CASSSTGVEAFF. DNA for the CDR3: TGTGCCAGCAGCTCTACAGGGGTGGAAGCTTTCTTT.

The chain carries TRBV18 and TRBJ1-2; TRBD1 matches at 9 bases. The CDR3 spans 15 residues. Looked up from germline, CDR1 is KGHSH and CDR2 is LQKENI. The V segment lost 0 bases and the J segment 2 bases; nucleotides outside the gene matches: 1. The DNA for the CDR3 is TGTGCCAGCTCACCACCGGGGACAGGGAACTATGGCTACACCTTC. Its translation is CASSPPGTGNYGYTF.

The chain combines TRBV11-2 with TRBJ2-3, with D maybe TRBD2 (6 bases). The V gene's germline CDR1 is SGHAT and CDR2 FQNNGV. The CDR3 runs 14 residues. V dropped 1 base and J dropped 6 bases, with 11 bases sitting between them. The CDR3 region is CASSLVGSGDTQYF. CDR3 nucleotide sequence: TGTGCCAGCAGCTTAGTAGGGAGCGGGGATACGCAGTATTTT.

The genes are TRBV7-8 and TRBJ1-5; TRBD1 matches 8 bases. J was trimmed by 5 bases and V by 5 bases; bases with no gene match: 11. Germline CDR1 reads SGHVS; CDR2 reads FQNEAQ. The CDR3 spans 16 residues. CDR3 nucleotides: TGTGCCAGCAGCGACTCGTCAGGGGGCAGGGATCAGCCCCAGCATTTT. Translation: CASSDSSGGRDQPQHF.

The rearrangement uses TRBV10-3 and TRBJ2-3, with 11 bases lining up with TRBD2. The germline V gene encodes CDR1 ENHRY and CDR2 SYGVKD. The CDR3 sequence is 14 residues long. Trimming removed 5 bases from V and 5 bases from J; junction bases left unmatched: 3. The CDR3 nucleotides read TGTGCCATCAGTACTAGCGGGGGTGGAGATACGCAGTATTTT. It yields the protein CAISTSGGGDTQYF.

This chain joins TRBV5-1 and TRBJ1-4; tentatively, D is TRBD1 (5 bases). Trimming stripped 5 bases from V and 2 bases from J, with 16 bases between. Germline-derived CDR1 and CDR2 are SGHRS and YFSETQ. CDR3 size: 16 residues. The CDR3 loop reads CASSSGFRGTNEKLFF. The CDR3 region has the DNA TGCGCCAGCAGTTCCGGTTTCCGGGGGACTAATGAAAAACTGTTTTTT.

The CDR3 DNA reads as TGTGCCAGCAGCTTCGGGTCTGGCGAGCAGTACTTC. It specifies CASSFGSGEQYF. The chain employs TRBV5-8 and TRBJ2-7; D not resolved. With 2 bases removed from V and 6 bases from J, the gap between germline ends came to 9 bases. The CDR3 contains 12 residues. The V gene's germline CDR1 is SGHTS and CDR2 YDEGEE.

The chain uses TRBV5-1 and TRBJ2-5; a possible D gene is TRBD1 (7 bases). Trimming removed 4 bases from V and 5 bases from J, with 15 bases in between. Per germline, CDR1 SGHRS and CDR2 YFSETQ. This CDR3 is built from 14 residues. CDR3: CASSAEGAGETQYF. The CDR3 DNA follows: TGCGCCAGCAGCGCCGAGGGGGCGGGGGAGACCCAGTACTTC.

This clone was observed a handful of times. The chain joins TRBV5-8 to TRBJ1-1; 7 nucleotides match TRBD1. Germline lookup yields CDR1 SGHTS and CDR2 YDEGEE. CDR3 length: 17 amino acids. Trimming removed 0 bases from V and 2 bases from J; junction bases left unmatched: 10. Here the CDR3 reads CASSLGARQGFNTEAFF. The CDR3 DNA reads TGTGCCAGCAGCTTGGGGGCCCGACAGGGTTTCAACACTGAAGCTTTCTTT.

The J gene is TRBJ2-1, the V gene TRBV5-1, with 7 bases fitting TRBD2. The CDR3 is 14 residues long. CDR1 and CDR2 (germline): SGHRS, YFSETQ. The V segment lost 6 bases and the J segment 7 bases; nucleotides outside the gene matches: 10. Here the CDR3 DNA reads TGCGCCAGCATGTTGGGGGACTACATGAATGAGCAGTTCTTC. This encodes CASMLGDYMNEQFF.

The chain employs TRBV2 and TRBJ2-1; D is uncertain. Germline loops: CDR1 SNHLY, CDR2 FYNNEI. This CDR3 has 13 amino acids. V was clipped by 4 bases and J by 3 bases, with 7 bases between them. Here the CDR3 reads CASSVGVYNEQFF. The CDR3 DNA reads TGTGCCAGCAGTGTAGGAGTCTACAATGAGCAGTTCTTC.

This chain links TRBV9 with TRBJ1-1; 8 bases agree with TRBD1. CDR3 length: 14 residues. The trim removed 4 bases at V and 3 bases at J, leaving 5 bases unmatched. CDR1 SGDLS and CDR2 YYNGEE come from the germline V gene. The CDR3 spells CASSSTGGDTEAFF. The DNA of the CDR3 is TGTGCCAGCAGCTCTACAGGGGGAGACACTGAAGCTTTCTTT.

J is TRBJ2-5 and V is TRBV7-9; D remains ambiguous. The CDR3 sequence is 11 residues long. V lost 4 bases to trimming and J lost 5 bases, with 5 bases between them. The germline V gene has CDR1 SEHNR and CDR2 FQNEAQ (reference sequence). The CDR3 DNA follows: TGTGCCAGCAGCTCTCAGGAGACCCAGTACTTC. This translates into CASSSQETQYF. Full variable domain (remainder filled in from reference TRBV7-9 and TRBJ2-5): DTGVSQNPRHKITKRGQNVTFRCDPISEHNRLYWYRQTLGQGPEFLTYFQNEAQLEKSRLLSDRFSAERPKGSFSTLEIQRTEQGDSAMYLCASSSQETQYFGPGTRLLVL.

In DNA, the CDR3 is TGTGCCAGCAGCTTGATCTCGCGACAGGGGACTCGGGGCTACACCTTC. This codes for CASSLISRQGTRGYTF. V gene TRBV11-2 combines with J gene TRBJ1-2; the match to TRBD1 covers 8 bases. The length of the CDR3 is 16 residues. Germline lookup yields CDR1 SGHAT and CDR2 FQNNGV. The J segment lost 8 bases and the V segment lost 3 bases, leaving 14 bases of the junction unmatched.